These T cell receptor beta chains were read from a single sample in a study of T cells after yellow fever vaccination. MiXCR, applied by TCRdb to the 5' RACE reads, yields one record per CDR3 protein. The sample contains 620,000 or so distinct CDR3 sequences, around 16% of which appear only once. Sequencing used PBMCs, obtained 5 to 6 days after the first yellow fever vaccination. The source is a man between 18 and 35 years old who received the YFV17D yellow fever vaccine. The CDR3 runs from the conserved cysteine through the conserved F or W. The D gene is left open where the match is weak. Clone size is shown for a subset of rows, as once, few, many or a class of expanded clone.

V gene	CDR3 length	D gene	J gene	clone size	CDR3 protein	CDR3 DNA
TRBV5-1	14	.	TRBJ2-7	.	CASSGAEYSYEQYF	TGCGCCAGCAGCGGGGCAGAATATTCCTACGAGCAGTACTTC
TRBV6-1	15	.	TRBJ2-1	few	CASSLDGAAYNEQFF	TGTGCCAGCAGCCTCGATGGGGCCGCCTACAATGAGCAGTTCTTC
TRBV7-2	15	TRBD1	TRBJ1-2	.	CASSPSRDRRGGYTF	TGTGCCAGCAGCCCGTCCCGGGACAGGAGGGGTGGCTACACCTTC
TRBV12-3/TRBV12-4	15	TRBD1	TRBJ1-3	few	CASIQQGASGNTIYF	TGTGCCAGCATTCAACAGGGGGCAAGTGGAAACACCATATATTTT
TRBV12-3/TRBV12-4	14	TRBD1	TRBJ1-2	few	CASSFRRGPYGYTF	TGTGCCAGCAGTTTTCGCAGGGGGCCCTATGGCTACACCTTC
TRBV4-3	16	.	TRBJ1-3	.	CASSQERGAGGNTIYF	TGCGCCAGCAGCCAAGAGAGGGGGGCAGGAGGAAACACCATATATTTT
TRBV10-3	13	.	TRBJ2-7	.	CAISPQRPYEQYF	TGTGCCATCAGCCCACAGAGACCCTACGAGCAGTACTTC
TRBV5-6	14	.	TRBJ2-7	.	CASSLSAASYEQYF	TGTGCCAGCAGCTTGAGCGCGGCCTCCTACGAGCAGTACTTC
TRBV3-1	17	TRBD1	TRBJ1-1	.	CASSQDWSGTGDKGAFF	TGTGCCAGCAGCCAAGATTGGTCAGGGACAGGGGACAAAGGAGCTTTCTTT
TRBV20-1	13	.	TRBJ1-6	.	CSAAQGTDSPLHF	TGCAGTGCGGCCCAGGGTACAGACTCACCCCTCCACTTT
TRBV7-8	18	TRBD1	TRBJ2-3	many	CASSTRTAGTGSTDTQYF	TGTGCCAGCAGCACACGGACAGCCGGGACAGGGAGCACAGATACGCAGTATTTT
TRBV7-2	15	.	TRBJ2-5	few	CASSLGFLFQETQYF	TGTGCCAGCAGCTTAGGATTCCTATTCCAAGAGACCCAGTACTTC
TRBV3-1	15	.	TRBJ1-5	once	CASSPGSQAHQPQHF	TGTGCCAGCAGCCCGGGGTCCCAGGCCCATCAGCCCCAGCATTTT
TRBV12-3/TRBV12-4	16	TRBD1	TRBJ1-5	.	CASRRDRGNSNQPQHF	TGTGCCAGCAGAAGGGACAGGGGAAATAGCAATCAGCCCCAGCATTTT
TRBV5-1	14	.	TRBJ1-1	.	CASSRGQEDTEAFF	TGCGCCAGCAGCAGGGGACAAGAGGACACTGAAGCTTTCTTT
TRBV5-4	17	TRBD2	TRBJ2-1	.	CASSPGGGLTLIDEQFF	TGTGCCAGCAGCCCGGGCGGGGGACTTACATTAATAGATGAGCAGTTCTTC
TRBV25-1	12	.	TRBJ1-2	once	CASSNHQGPISF	TGTGCCAGCAGTAACCACCAGGGCCCCATTTCCTTC
TRBV11-1	18	TRBD2	TRBJ2-3	.	CASSLVLTSGDRTDTQYF	TGTGCCAGCAGCTTGGTACTAACTAGCGGGGATCGCACAGATACGCAGTATTTT
TRBV7-9	17	.	TRBJ1-2	.	CASSPRTGLTANYGYTF	TGTGCCAGCAGCCCCCGGACGGGCCTTACAGCTAACTATGGCTACACCTTC
TRBV24-1	16	.	TRBJ2-5	.	CATSDSGRVYQETQYF	TGTGCCACCAGTGATTCCGGCAGGGTGTACCAAGAGACCCAGTACTTC
TRBV5-6	16	TRBD2	TRBJ2-2	few	CASSFLERGGTGELFF	TGTGCCAGCAGCTTCCTCGAGCGGGGAGGCACCGGGGAGCTGTTTTTT
TRBV27	16	.	TRBJ2-7	few	CASSRITGRHYYEQYF	TGTGCCAGCAGCCGCATTACAGGAAGACACTACTACGAGCAGTACTTC
TRBV4-1	15	TRBD2	TRBJ2-2	few	CASSHRGGAAGELFF	TGCGCCAGCAGCCATCGCGGGGGGGCGGCCGGGGAGCTGTTTTTT
TRBV6-1	15	TRBD1	TRBJ1-1	.	CASSGSGTVNTEAFF	TGTGCCAGCAGTGGGTCCGGGACAGTGAACACTGAAGCTTTCTTT
TRBV4-1	15	.	TRBJ1-2	few	CASSQEVRTDYGYTF	TGCGCCAGCAGCCAAGAGGTTCGGACGGACTATGGCTACACCTTC
TRBV27	15	.	TRBJ2-6	.	CASSLPPTGTNVLTF	TGTGCCAGCAGTTTACCCCCTACGGGTACCAACGTCCTGACTTTC
TRBV5-1	16	.	TRBJ1-1	few	CASSPPHRGPNTEAFF	TGCGCCAGCAGCCCCCCGCATCGGGGCCCGAACACTGAAGCTTTCTTT